This paragraph reports one TCR beta chain. Its target is not known. The sample originates from a study of shared clonotypes between healthy human individuals. Study-level findings and limits: Only blood was sampled, and tissue TCR repertoires likely differ from blood ones. Enrolling few donors narrowed the genetic and exposure-history diversity that was represented.

Germline lookup yields CDR1 SQVTM and CDR2 ANQGSEA. With 4 bases removed from V and 4 bases from J, the gap between germline ends came to 9 bases. This CDR3 has 12 amino acids. Unsorted PBMC replicate PCRs drew on 300 ng DNA, representing about 30,000 T cell genomes. The team ran DNA from unsorted PBMCs on ten immunoSEQ deep assay plates for sequencing. Produced via immunoSEQ multiplex PCR; TCRdb's table is partial and in-frame only. Here the sample spans some 530,000 clones, about 78% being singletons. The source of this sequence is a woman aged 40 to 55 in good health. Some clones in this sample may be carry-over from other donors' samples. The sequenced material came from PBMCs. This chain joins TRBV29-1 and TRBJ2-3; D is possibly TRBD2 (5 bases). The CDR3 spells CSVVRGSDTQYF. The DNA of the CDR3 is TGCAGCGTTGTCCGGGGTTCAGATACGCAGTATTTT.